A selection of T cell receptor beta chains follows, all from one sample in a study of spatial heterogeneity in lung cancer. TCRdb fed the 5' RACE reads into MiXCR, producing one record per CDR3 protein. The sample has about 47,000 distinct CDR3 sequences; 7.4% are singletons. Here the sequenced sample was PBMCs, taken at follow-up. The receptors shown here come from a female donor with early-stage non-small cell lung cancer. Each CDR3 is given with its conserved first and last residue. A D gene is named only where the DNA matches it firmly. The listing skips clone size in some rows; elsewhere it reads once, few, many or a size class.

CDR3 protein: CASSLEGGTSGSPLHF
CDR3 DNA: TGTGCCAGCAGTTTAGAAGGAGGGACTTCAGGTTCACCCCTCCACTTT
D gene: .
clone size: few
V gene: TRBV12-3/TRBV12-4
J gene: TRBJ1-6

CDR3 protein: CASSGTSGGRPNEQFF
CDR3 DNA: TGTGCCAGCAGCGGGACTAGCGGGGGCCGTCCCAATGAGCAGTTCTTC
D gene: TRBD2
clone size: few
V gene: TRBV9
J gene: TRBJ2-1

CDR3 protein: CAISDTGRNSPLHF
CDR3 DNA: TGTGCCATCAGTGACACAGGACGGAATTCACCCCTCCACTTT
D gene: .
clone size: .
V gene: TRBV10-3
J gene: TRBJ1-6

CDR3 protein: CASNDRGFNQPQHF
CDR3 DNA: TGTGCCAGCAACGACAGGGGATTCAATCAGCCCCAGCATTTT
D gene: TRBD1
clone size: many
V gene: TRBV12-3/TRBV12-4
J gene: TRBJ1-5

CDR3 protein: CASSPTTDDTQYF
CDR3 DNA: TGCGCCAGCAGCCCAACGACAGACGATACGCAGTATTTT
D gene: .
clone size: many
V gene: TRBV5-1
J gene: TRBJ2-3

CDR3 protein: CASSPRGVAGHTDTQYF
CDR3 DNA: TGTGCCAGCAGCCCCCGTGGGGTAGCGGGGCACACAGATACGCAGTATTTT
D gene: TRBD2
clone size: many
V gene: TRBV7-9
J gene: TRBJ2-3

CDR3 protein: CASSFPGSVQYF
CDR3 DNA: TGTGCCAGCAGCTTTCCCGGGAGCGTGCAGTACTTC
D gene: .
clone size: few
V gene: TRBV11-2
J gene: TRBJ2-7

CDR3 protein: CASSPQAGAYEQYF
CDR3 DNA: TGTGCCAGCAGTCCCCAGGCGGGCGCCTACGAGCAGTACTTC
D gene: .
clone size: few
V gene: TRBV12-3/TRBV12-4
J gene: TRBJ2-7

CDR3 protein: CASSFLTFNQPQHF
CDR3 DNA: TGTGCCAGCAGCTTTCTGACCTTTAATCAGCCCCAGCATTTT
D gene: .
clone size: .
V gene: TRBV7-2
J gene: TRBJ1-5

CDR3 protein: CASSFRQNGELFF
CDR3 DNA: TGTGCCAGCAGCTTCCGACAGAACGGGGAGCTGTTTTTT
D gene: .
clone size: many
V gene: TRBV7-9
J gene: TRBJ2-2

CDR3 protein: CASRGQTSSYNSPLHF
CDR3 DNA: TGTGCCAGCAGAGGACAGACCAGCTCCTATAATTCACCCCTCCACTTT
D gene: .
clone size: many
V gene: TRBV2
J gene: TRBJ1-6

CDR3 protein: CASSSPNHVNTEAFF
CDR3 DNA: TGTGCCAGCAGCTCCCCTAACCACGTGAACACTGAAGCTTTCTTT
D gene: .
clone size: many
V gene: TRBV5-4
J gene: TRBJ1-1

CDR3 protein: CASSFGGGPNTGELFF
CDR3 DNA: TGTGCCAGCAGCTTTGGCGGGGGCCCGAACACCGGGGAGCTGTTTTTT
D gene: .
clone size: .
V gene: TRBV7-9
J gene: TRBJ2-2

CDR3 protein: CASRLRSPGTQYF
CDR3 DNA: TGCGCCAGCAGACTCAGATCCCCCGGGACCCAGTACTTC
D gene: .
clone size: many
V gene: TRBV10-2
J gene: TRBJ2-5

CDR3 protein: CASSVKGANSPLHF
CDR3 DNA: TGTGCCAGCAGCGTAAAGGGGGCTAATTCACCCCTCCACTTT
D gene: TRBD1
clone size: many
V gene: TRBV9
J gene: TRBJ1-6

CDR3 protein: CASSLSQGSLAPLHF
CDR3 DNA: TGTGCCAGCAGTTTATCGCAGGGTTCTCTAGCACCCCTCCACTTT
D gene: .
clone size: .
V gene: TRBV12-3/TRBV12-4
J gene: TRBJ1-6

CDR3 protein: CARGLGRYNEQFF
CDR3 DNA: TGTGCCAGAGGTCTGGGGCGGTACAATGAGCAGTTCTTC
D gene: .
clone size: .
V gene: TRBV2
J gene: TRBJ2-1

CDR3 protein: CASSSTIGSTNYGYTF
CDR3 DNA: TGTGCCAGCAGCTCAACCATAGGGAGCACTAACTATGGCTACACCTTC
D gene: .
clone size: few
V gene: TRBV12-3/TRBV12-4
J gene: TRBJ1-2